The source of this T cell receptor beta chain is a study of blood T cells in healthy people across ages (dated by TCRdb to the mid-2010s). Study-level background: In model experiments, roughly one uniquely barcoded TCR beta cDNA molecule per two T cells was captured by template switching. The donors were split into four age groups: young (average about 15 years), middle-aged (more than 35), aged (roughly 68) and long-lived (roughly 80). To track age-related changes in TCR beta repertoire diversity, the study relied on deep sequencing normalized with unique cDNA molecular identifiers. For two donors (one aged 18 to 30 and one aged 80 or older), the study analyzed two additional independent replicas of 1 million unique cDNA reads from the same blood draw. To avoid experimental bias, donors of different ages were randomly spread across the sequencing lanes. Overall results and qualifications from the work: Estimates of total diversity based on one million sequenced T cells were considered lower bounds and underestimates. A strong correlation was found between observed TCR beta diversity and the percentage of naive T cells measured by flow cytometry. The CMV infection status of donors was not known, potentially confounding age-related changes in expanded clonotypes. Since profiling was done on bulk unsorted PBMCs, naive and antigen-experienced compartments could not be conclusively compared. The long-lived group showed more naive CD4+ T cells, fewer expanded clones and increased TCR diversity than the aged group, suggesting age selection. As age increased, observed TCR beta diversity per million T cells dropped in a roughly linear way, and a significant reduction was already evident by age 40.

This clonotype came up a few times. Its specific antigen is unknown. The input lacks base qualities; no much larger clone sits a single base away. To prepare the library, 5' RACE was applied. The sample was run on an Illumina HiSeq 2500. A second PCR of about 6 to 11 cycles was run with a J-beta primer mix and a sample-barcoded 5' primer. A template-switch 5' adaptor carrying 12 random nucleotides introduced a unique molecular identifier onto each TCR beta cDNA molecule. At least 2.5 million CDR3-containing paired-end reads were obtained from each sample. The Mint cDNA synthesis kit, primed by a TRBC-specific oligonucleotide, was used to synthesize first-strand cDNA from all RNA. Following uracil-DNA glycosylase treatment, all cDNA underwent a first 18-cycle PCR with the universal primers M1SS and BC2_uni_R. The authors' pipeline ran thus. For normalization, 1 million high-quality reads, each with a distinct molecular identifier, were randomly selected from each sample. Reads sharing molecular identifiers were discarded rather than binned into consensus sequences. CDR3 identification, clonotype clustering and error correction used MiTCR with a Q25 quality threshold and the strictest error-elimination algorithm. A nonparametric unseen species model with Euler transformation was used to estimate a lower bound on total TCR beta diversity. Through fastp at Q25 and MiXCR, TCRdb rebuilt clones from the public reads, retaining in-frame beta chains. Each entry is one CDR3 protein sequence, shown with its most common DNA and genes. Clone size and V and J calls follow TCRdb, not the original study. This sample holds hundreds of thousands of distinct CDR3 sequences; under 35% were observed only once. 17% of the sample comes from the top ten.

The donors were 40 or so Caucasian individuals from Russia, aged roughly 6 to 100 years, who were systemically healthy. Roughly 10 milliliters of peripheral blood were collected from each donor into EDTA-treated Vacutainer tubes. Ficoll-Paque density-gradient centrifugation was used to isolate PBMCs, with at least 6.5 million per sample. Total RNA, at least 5 micrograms per sample, was extracted from PBMCs with Trizol reagent. Naive CD45RAhigh/CD27high T cell percentages were measured by flow cytometry on a PBMC aliquot from every donor. V is trimmed back by 0 bases and J by 7 bases, and the junction contains 8 bases that no gene match accounts for. According to the germline V gene (reference sequence), CDR1 reads MNHEY and CDR2 reads SMNVEV. Measured from the cysteine to the phenylalanine, the CDR3 is 15 residues long. CDR3 DNA only is kept here, 45 bases in frame from base 1.

Here the chain combines TRBV27 and TRBJ1-2; TRBD1 matches 7 bases in the middle. The clonotype was recovered from an elderly woman in good health. The specimen sequenced was blood. The CDR3 region has the sequence CASSLSIGGRPGYTF. The nucleotides read TGTGCCAGCAGTTTATCGATAGGGGGCCGGCCTGGCTACACCTTC.